Listed here are 13 T cell receptor beta chains from one sample, sequenced in a study of identical twins. TCRdb re-derived calls from the 5' RACE reads in MiXCR, one entry per CDR3 protein. The table lists approximately 220,000 distinct CDR3 sequences, less than 8% of them singletons, with about 1.8% in the top ten. These data were also reused for a study on yellow fever vaccine responses in identical twins.

Sequenced input: memory (CD45RO+) T cells sorted from blood. These receptors all stem from a woman aged 18-29 years in good health.

The V gene is TRBV20-1, the J gene TRBJ2-1; a weak D match, TRBD2 (5 bases). V lost 3 bases and J lost 0, with 12 bases in between. Germline CDR1 DFQATT, CDR2 SNEGSKA (reference sequence). This CDR3 contains 15 residues. The CDR3 region is CSASDEAVSYNEQFF. In nucleotides, the CDR3 is TGCAGTGCTAGCGACGAAGCGGTCTCCTACAATGAGCAGTTCTTC.

This clonotype was seen only a few times. V and J are TRBV2 and TRBJ2-7; D remains unclear. This CDR3 has 13 residues. The germline gives CDR1 SNHLY, CDR2 FYNNEI. V dropped 6 bases and J dropped 2 bases, with 11 bases sitting between them. CDR3 DNA sequence: TGTGCCAGCAGAACGGTTTCTCCCTACGAGCAGTACTTC. This encodes CASRTVSPYEQYF.

This clonotype appeared a few times. The chain uses TRBV28 and TRBJ2-7, with TRBD1 matching 10 bases. The CDR3 is 12 amino acids. V dropped 8 bases and J dropped 2; count of bases not matched to a gene: 0. CDR1 and CDR2 (germline): MDHEN, SYDVKM. CDR3 in DNA: TGTGCCAGCGGGACAGGGGCCTACGAGCAGTACTTC. Amino acid sequence: CASGTGAYEQYF.

This clonotype was seen repeatedly, ten times or more. The V gene is TRBV28, the J gene TRBJ1-2, with 8 bases matching TRBD1. After removal of 4 bases from V and 5 bases from J, the junction contained 3 bases not matched to a gene. Germline V gene sequence: CDR1 MDHEN, CDR2 SYDVKM. CDR3 length equals 13 residues. CDR3 amino acids: CASSSDRVYGYTF. CDR3 nucleotides: TGTGCCAGCAGTTCGGACAGGGTTTATGGCTACACCTTC.

The sample holds a few counts of this clonotype. The chain has TRBV2 and TRBJ1-1; no definite D call. CDR1 SNHLY and CDR2 FYNNEI come from the germline V gene. V was clipped by 4 bases and J by 8 bases, with 8 bases between them. The CDR3 contains 11 residues. The CDR3 DNA sequence: TGTGCCAGCAGTGTGGAAAGGGAAGCTTTCTTT. It is translated as CASSVEREAFF.

This clonotype was counted ten times or more. This sequence joins TRBV6-4 and TRBJ2-2, with a weak D call TRBD2 (5 bases). Trimming left V 8 bases short and J 4 bases short, with 14 bases between. CDR3 length equals 14 residues. Germline V CDR1 and CDR2: MRHNA, SNTAGT. DNA of the CDR3: TGTGCCAGCTCCGAAACGGGGTCCACCGGGGAGCTGTTTTTT. Translating it yields CASSETGSTGELFF.

This clonotype has ten or more counts. The chain is built from TRBV25-1 and TRBJ2-2; D not resolved. From germline, CDR1 is MGHDK and CDR2 SYGVNS. This CDR3 spans 14 amino acids. Trimming stripped 3 bases from V and 6 bases from J, with 11 bases between. CDR3 bases: TGTGCCAGCAGTGAGCTGGACCTATCCGGGGAGCTGTTTTTT. Amino acid sequence: CASSELDLSGELFF.

The chain joins TRBV5-8 to TRBJ1-5; D possibly corresponds to TRBD1 (5 bases). V dropped 4 bases and J dropped 5 bases, with 13 bases sitting between them. The CDR3 totals 14 residues. From germline, CDR1 is SGHTS and CDR2 YDEGEE. CDR3 DNA sequence: TGTGCCAGCAGCCGGCTTGACAGTTATCAGCCCCAGCATTTT. Protein: CASSRLDSYQPQHF.

This clonotype has a handful of counts. The chain has TRBV27 and TRBJ2-7; 14 nucleotides align to TRBD2. The junction had 13 bases not matched to a gene; V was cut back by 7 bases and J by 5 bases. The CDR3 runs 17 residues. CDR1 is MNHEY, CDR2 SMNVEV, per germline (reference sequence). The CDR3 DNA reads as TGTGCCAGCAAGGGACTAGCGGGAGTACTTTCTACGGACGAGCAGTACTTC. Translation gives CASKGLAGVLSTDEQYF.

This clonotype has more than one count but fewer than ten. The chain links TRBV2 to TRBJ2-1; possibly TRBD1 for D (5 bases). V dropped 6 bases and J dropped 9 bases, with 12 bases sitting between them. Germline CDR1 and CDR2: SNHLY and FYNNEI. This CDR3 is 12 amino acids long. DNA for the CDR3: TGTGCCAGCAGCATGGGGCGCACTGAGCAGTTCTTC. Its translation is CASSMGRTEQFF.

The V and J genes are TRBV2 and TRBJ2-5; D gene ambiguous. Germline lookup yields CDR1 SNHLY and CDR2 FYNNEI. This CDR3 has 13 amino acids. Trimming removed 4 bases at V and 2 bases at J, with 8 bases between. The CDR3 bases are TGTGCCAGCAGTGTTCGCCCGCAAGAGACCCAGTACTTC. It codes for CASSVRPQETQYF.

Points on this clonotype: This may be a read error, as it is one base from a much larger clone. This rearrangement joins TRBV9 to TRBJ2-6; D gene uncertain. This CDR3 region has 15 residues. Germline-derived CDR1 and CDR2 are SGDLS and YYNGEE. CDR3 nucleotide sequence: TGTCCCAGCAGCGTAGTTCCCTCTGGGGCCAACGTCCTGACTTTC. Translating gives CPSSVVPSGANVLTF.

A few counts support this clonotype. The chain has TRBV29-1 and TRBJ1-1; 7 bases align to TRBD1. This CDR3 is 14 amino acids long. Germline values: CDR1 SQVTM, CDR2 ANQGSEA. V was pared by 1 base and J by 8 bases, with 10 bases of the junction left unmatched. CDR3 DNA: TGCAGCGTTGAAGCTCCCCTAAACAGGGGCGAAGCTTTCTTT. Its protein product is CSVEAPLNRGEAFF.